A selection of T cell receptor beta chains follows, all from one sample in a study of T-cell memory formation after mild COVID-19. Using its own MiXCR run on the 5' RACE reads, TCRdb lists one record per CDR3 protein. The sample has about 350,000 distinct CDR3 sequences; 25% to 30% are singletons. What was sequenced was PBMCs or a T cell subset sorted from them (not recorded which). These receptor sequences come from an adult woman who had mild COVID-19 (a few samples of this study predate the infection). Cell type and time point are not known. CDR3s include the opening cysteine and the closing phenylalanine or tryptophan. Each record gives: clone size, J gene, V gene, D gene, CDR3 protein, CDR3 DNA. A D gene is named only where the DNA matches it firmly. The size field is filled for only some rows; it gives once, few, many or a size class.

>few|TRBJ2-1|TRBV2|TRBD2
CASRSSGGAYEQFF
TGTGCCAGCAGGAGCAGCGGGGGGGCGTATGAGCAGTTCTTC
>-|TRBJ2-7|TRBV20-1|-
CSARVARTGSYEQYF
TGCAGTGCTAGAGTGGCGCGAACAGGATCCTACGAGCAGTACTTC
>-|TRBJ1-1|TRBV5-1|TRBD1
CASSQDRTLNTEAFF
TGCGCCAGCAGCCAGGACAGGACGCTGAACACTGAAGCTTTCTTT
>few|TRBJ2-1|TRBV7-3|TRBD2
CASSFGASGYNEQFF
TGTGCCAGCAGCTTTGGGGCTAGCGGATACAATGAGCAGTTCTTC
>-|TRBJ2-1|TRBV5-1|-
CASSWDGSYNEQFF
TGCGCCAGCAGCTGGGACGGCTCCTACAATGAGCAGTTCTTC
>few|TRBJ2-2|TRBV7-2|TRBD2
CASSYSVWGGTGELFF
TGTGCCAGCAGCTATAGCGTGTGGGGGGGTACCGGGGAGCTGTTTTTT
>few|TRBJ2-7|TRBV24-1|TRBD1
CATSDGQGATPYEQYF
TGTGCCACCAGTGATGGACAGGGGGCTACACCCTACGAGCAGTACTTC
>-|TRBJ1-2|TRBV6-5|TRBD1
CASSYHGTANYGYTF
TGTGCCAGCAGTTACCACGGGACAGCGAACTATGGCTACACCTTC
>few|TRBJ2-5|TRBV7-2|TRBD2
CASSSKGGGLALPQTQYF
TGTGCCAGCAGCTCCAAGGGGGGGGGACTAGCTTTACCACAGACCCAGTACTTC
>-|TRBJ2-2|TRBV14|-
CASSDLNTGELFF
TGTGCCAGCAGTGACCTGAACACCGGGGAGCTGTTTTTT
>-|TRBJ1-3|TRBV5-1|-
CASSLEDSTYSGNTIYF
TGCGCCAGCAGCTTAGAAGACAGTACCTACTCTGGAAACACCATATATTTT
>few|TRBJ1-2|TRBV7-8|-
CASSFVQLYGYTF
TGTGCCAGCAGCTTTGTTCAGCTTTATGGCTACACCTTC
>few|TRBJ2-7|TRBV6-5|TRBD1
CASSGTGRYEQYF
TGTGCCAGCTCCGGGACAGGGCGATACGAGCAGTACTTC
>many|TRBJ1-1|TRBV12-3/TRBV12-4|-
CASSFRGGNTEAFF
TGTGCCAGCAGTTTTAGGGGGGGGAACACTGAAGCTTTCTTT
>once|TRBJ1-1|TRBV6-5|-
CASSLLKWARDGITEAFF
TGTGCCAGCAGTTTACTCAAATGGGCCAGGGATGGGATCACTGAAGCTTTCTTT
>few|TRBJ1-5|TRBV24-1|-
CATSDIQGPPQHF
TGTGCCACCAGTGATATACAGGGACCGCCCCAGCATTTT
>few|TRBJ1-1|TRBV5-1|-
CASSLNSPLNTEAFF
TGCGCCAGCAGCTTGAATAGTCCCCTGAACACTGAAGCTTTCTTT
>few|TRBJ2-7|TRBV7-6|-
CASSTRDGVYEQYF
TGTGCCAGCAGCACCAGGGACGGAGTCTACGAGCAGTACTTC
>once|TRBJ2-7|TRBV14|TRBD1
CASSTGQGRSYEQYF
TGTGCCAGCAGCACCGGACAGGGGAGAAGCTACGAGCAGTACTTC
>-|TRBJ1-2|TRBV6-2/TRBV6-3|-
CASSWGIYYGYTF
TGTGCCAGCAGCTGGGGGATATACTATGGCTACACCTTC
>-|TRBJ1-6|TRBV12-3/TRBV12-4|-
CASSPDISNSPLHF
TGTGCCAGCTCACCAGACATTTCTAATTCACCCCTCCACTTT
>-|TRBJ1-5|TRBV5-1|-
CASSLGAGGSNQPQHF
TGCGCCAGCAGCTTGGGAGCAGGCGGCAGCAATCAGCCCCAGCATTTT
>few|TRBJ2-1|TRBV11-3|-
CASSVHGGPVNEQFF
TGTGCCAGCAGCGTACACGGGGGACCAGTCAATGAGCAGTTCTTC
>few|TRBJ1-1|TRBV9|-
CASSVGGYTEAFF
TGTGCCAGCAGCGTTGGGGGGTACACTGAAGCTTTCTTT
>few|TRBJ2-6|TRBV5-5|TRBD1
CASSFTGTGELANVLTF
TGTGCCAGCAGCTTTACCGGGACAGGGGAGCTGGCCAACGTCCTGACTTTC
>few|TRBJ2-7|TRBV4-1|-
CASSQALFGTADHEQYF
TGCGCCAGCAGCCAAGCCCTTTTCGGTACCGCGGACCACGAGCAGTACTTC
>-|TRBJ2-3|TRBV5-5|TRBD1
CASSLGSGTGSGTDTQYF
TGTGCCAGCAGCTTAGGATCTGGGACAGGGTCCGGCACAGATACGCAGTATTTT
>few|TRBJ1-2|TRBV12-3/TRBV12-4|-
CASTPSGYYGYTF
TGTGCCAGCACCCCCTCGGGGTACTATGGCTACACCTTC
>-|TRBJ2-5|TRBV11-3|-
CASSPHGTETQYF
TGTGCCAGCAGCCCGCACGGCACGGAGACCCAGTACTTC
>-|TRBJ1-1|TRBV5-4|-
CASSFGTLGAFF
TGTGCCAGCAGTTTTGGGACATTGGGAGCTTTCTTT
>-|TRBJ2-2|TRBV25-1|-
CASSVGYTGELFF
TGTGCCAGCAGTGTAGGGTACACCGGGGAGCTGTTTTTT
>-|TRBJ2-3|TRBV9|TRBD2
CASSVAGLAGAPTDTQYF
TGTGCCAGCAGCGTAGCGGGACTAGCGGGAGCCCCCACAGATACGCAGTATTTT
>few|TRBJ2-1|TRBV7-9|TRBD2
CASSAPDAGGLFNEQFF
TGTGCCAGCAGCGCCCCTGACGCGGGAGGGCTTTTCAATGAGCAGTTCTTC
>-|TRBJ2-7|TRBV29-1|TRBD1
CSVDLTGGNEQYF
TGCAGCGTTGACCTGACAGGGGGGAACGAGCAGTACTTC
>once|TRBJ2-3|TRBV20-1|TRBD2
CSARGASGGDTDTQYF
TGCAGTGCTAGAGGAGCTAGCGGGGGAGACACAGATACGCAGTATTTT
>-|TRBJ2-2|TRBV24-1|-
CATSDIRGSTGELFF
TGTGCCACCAGTGATATTCGGGGTTCCACCGGGGAGCTGTTTTTT
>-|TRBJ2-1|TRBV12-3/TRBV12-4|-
CASSFRRVGNEQFF
TGTGCCAGCAGTTTTCGGAGGGTCGGCAATGAGCAGTTCTTC
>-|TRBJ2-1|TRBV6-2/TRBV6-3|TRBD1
CASSYRGPGNEQFF
TGTGCCAGCAGTTACAGGGGGCCCGGCAATGAGCAGTTCTTC
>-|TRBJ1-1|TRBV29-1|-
CSGGWSNTEAFF
TGCAGCGGGGGCTGGAGTAACACTGAAGCTTTCTTT
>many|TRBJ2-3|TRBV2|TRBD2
CASQGTSTDTQYF
TGTGCCAGCCAGGGGACTAGTACAGATACGCAGTATTTT
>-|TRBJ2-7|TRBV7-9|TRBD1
CASSPAWTGIVDEQYF
TGTGCCAGCAGCCCCGCCTGGACAGGGATAGTAGACGAGCAGTACTTC
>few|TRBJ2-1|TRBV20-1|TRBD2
CSASSSGGAGYNEQFF
TGCAGTGCTAGCTCCTCGGGGGGAGCGGGGTACAATGAGCAGTTCTTC